Detailed here is one T cell receptor (beta chain). Its target is unknown. Unique molecular identifiers tagged individual cDNA molecules. One entry per CDR3 protein results from TCRdb running MiXCR on the 5' RACE reads. The data show more than 50,000 distinct CDR3 sequences, 5.5% to 6.5% seen once. This record belongs to a study of early T cells in non-severe SARS-CoV-2 infection. Overall study: Unsorted whole blood bulk RNA was sequenced, with unpaired chains.

Points from the study as a whole: Anti-spike CD8 specificities were favored by VDJdb matching, whose results missed private and CD4 specificities.

The germline V gene has CDR1 SGHRS and CDR2 YFSETQ. This CDR3 has 13 amino acids. V was cut by 4 bases and J by 1 base, with 7 bases left in between. Material for sequencing was whole blood. The chain carries TRBV5-1 and TRBJ2-3; TRBD2 might be the D (6 bases). The receptor's source is an adult who was a healthcare worker with PCR-confirmed SARS-CoV-2 infection or an uninfected control (not recorded which). Here the CDR3 reads CASSASGTDTQYF. CDR3 nucleotides: TGCGCCAGCAGCGCTAGCGGCACAGATACGCAGTATTTT.